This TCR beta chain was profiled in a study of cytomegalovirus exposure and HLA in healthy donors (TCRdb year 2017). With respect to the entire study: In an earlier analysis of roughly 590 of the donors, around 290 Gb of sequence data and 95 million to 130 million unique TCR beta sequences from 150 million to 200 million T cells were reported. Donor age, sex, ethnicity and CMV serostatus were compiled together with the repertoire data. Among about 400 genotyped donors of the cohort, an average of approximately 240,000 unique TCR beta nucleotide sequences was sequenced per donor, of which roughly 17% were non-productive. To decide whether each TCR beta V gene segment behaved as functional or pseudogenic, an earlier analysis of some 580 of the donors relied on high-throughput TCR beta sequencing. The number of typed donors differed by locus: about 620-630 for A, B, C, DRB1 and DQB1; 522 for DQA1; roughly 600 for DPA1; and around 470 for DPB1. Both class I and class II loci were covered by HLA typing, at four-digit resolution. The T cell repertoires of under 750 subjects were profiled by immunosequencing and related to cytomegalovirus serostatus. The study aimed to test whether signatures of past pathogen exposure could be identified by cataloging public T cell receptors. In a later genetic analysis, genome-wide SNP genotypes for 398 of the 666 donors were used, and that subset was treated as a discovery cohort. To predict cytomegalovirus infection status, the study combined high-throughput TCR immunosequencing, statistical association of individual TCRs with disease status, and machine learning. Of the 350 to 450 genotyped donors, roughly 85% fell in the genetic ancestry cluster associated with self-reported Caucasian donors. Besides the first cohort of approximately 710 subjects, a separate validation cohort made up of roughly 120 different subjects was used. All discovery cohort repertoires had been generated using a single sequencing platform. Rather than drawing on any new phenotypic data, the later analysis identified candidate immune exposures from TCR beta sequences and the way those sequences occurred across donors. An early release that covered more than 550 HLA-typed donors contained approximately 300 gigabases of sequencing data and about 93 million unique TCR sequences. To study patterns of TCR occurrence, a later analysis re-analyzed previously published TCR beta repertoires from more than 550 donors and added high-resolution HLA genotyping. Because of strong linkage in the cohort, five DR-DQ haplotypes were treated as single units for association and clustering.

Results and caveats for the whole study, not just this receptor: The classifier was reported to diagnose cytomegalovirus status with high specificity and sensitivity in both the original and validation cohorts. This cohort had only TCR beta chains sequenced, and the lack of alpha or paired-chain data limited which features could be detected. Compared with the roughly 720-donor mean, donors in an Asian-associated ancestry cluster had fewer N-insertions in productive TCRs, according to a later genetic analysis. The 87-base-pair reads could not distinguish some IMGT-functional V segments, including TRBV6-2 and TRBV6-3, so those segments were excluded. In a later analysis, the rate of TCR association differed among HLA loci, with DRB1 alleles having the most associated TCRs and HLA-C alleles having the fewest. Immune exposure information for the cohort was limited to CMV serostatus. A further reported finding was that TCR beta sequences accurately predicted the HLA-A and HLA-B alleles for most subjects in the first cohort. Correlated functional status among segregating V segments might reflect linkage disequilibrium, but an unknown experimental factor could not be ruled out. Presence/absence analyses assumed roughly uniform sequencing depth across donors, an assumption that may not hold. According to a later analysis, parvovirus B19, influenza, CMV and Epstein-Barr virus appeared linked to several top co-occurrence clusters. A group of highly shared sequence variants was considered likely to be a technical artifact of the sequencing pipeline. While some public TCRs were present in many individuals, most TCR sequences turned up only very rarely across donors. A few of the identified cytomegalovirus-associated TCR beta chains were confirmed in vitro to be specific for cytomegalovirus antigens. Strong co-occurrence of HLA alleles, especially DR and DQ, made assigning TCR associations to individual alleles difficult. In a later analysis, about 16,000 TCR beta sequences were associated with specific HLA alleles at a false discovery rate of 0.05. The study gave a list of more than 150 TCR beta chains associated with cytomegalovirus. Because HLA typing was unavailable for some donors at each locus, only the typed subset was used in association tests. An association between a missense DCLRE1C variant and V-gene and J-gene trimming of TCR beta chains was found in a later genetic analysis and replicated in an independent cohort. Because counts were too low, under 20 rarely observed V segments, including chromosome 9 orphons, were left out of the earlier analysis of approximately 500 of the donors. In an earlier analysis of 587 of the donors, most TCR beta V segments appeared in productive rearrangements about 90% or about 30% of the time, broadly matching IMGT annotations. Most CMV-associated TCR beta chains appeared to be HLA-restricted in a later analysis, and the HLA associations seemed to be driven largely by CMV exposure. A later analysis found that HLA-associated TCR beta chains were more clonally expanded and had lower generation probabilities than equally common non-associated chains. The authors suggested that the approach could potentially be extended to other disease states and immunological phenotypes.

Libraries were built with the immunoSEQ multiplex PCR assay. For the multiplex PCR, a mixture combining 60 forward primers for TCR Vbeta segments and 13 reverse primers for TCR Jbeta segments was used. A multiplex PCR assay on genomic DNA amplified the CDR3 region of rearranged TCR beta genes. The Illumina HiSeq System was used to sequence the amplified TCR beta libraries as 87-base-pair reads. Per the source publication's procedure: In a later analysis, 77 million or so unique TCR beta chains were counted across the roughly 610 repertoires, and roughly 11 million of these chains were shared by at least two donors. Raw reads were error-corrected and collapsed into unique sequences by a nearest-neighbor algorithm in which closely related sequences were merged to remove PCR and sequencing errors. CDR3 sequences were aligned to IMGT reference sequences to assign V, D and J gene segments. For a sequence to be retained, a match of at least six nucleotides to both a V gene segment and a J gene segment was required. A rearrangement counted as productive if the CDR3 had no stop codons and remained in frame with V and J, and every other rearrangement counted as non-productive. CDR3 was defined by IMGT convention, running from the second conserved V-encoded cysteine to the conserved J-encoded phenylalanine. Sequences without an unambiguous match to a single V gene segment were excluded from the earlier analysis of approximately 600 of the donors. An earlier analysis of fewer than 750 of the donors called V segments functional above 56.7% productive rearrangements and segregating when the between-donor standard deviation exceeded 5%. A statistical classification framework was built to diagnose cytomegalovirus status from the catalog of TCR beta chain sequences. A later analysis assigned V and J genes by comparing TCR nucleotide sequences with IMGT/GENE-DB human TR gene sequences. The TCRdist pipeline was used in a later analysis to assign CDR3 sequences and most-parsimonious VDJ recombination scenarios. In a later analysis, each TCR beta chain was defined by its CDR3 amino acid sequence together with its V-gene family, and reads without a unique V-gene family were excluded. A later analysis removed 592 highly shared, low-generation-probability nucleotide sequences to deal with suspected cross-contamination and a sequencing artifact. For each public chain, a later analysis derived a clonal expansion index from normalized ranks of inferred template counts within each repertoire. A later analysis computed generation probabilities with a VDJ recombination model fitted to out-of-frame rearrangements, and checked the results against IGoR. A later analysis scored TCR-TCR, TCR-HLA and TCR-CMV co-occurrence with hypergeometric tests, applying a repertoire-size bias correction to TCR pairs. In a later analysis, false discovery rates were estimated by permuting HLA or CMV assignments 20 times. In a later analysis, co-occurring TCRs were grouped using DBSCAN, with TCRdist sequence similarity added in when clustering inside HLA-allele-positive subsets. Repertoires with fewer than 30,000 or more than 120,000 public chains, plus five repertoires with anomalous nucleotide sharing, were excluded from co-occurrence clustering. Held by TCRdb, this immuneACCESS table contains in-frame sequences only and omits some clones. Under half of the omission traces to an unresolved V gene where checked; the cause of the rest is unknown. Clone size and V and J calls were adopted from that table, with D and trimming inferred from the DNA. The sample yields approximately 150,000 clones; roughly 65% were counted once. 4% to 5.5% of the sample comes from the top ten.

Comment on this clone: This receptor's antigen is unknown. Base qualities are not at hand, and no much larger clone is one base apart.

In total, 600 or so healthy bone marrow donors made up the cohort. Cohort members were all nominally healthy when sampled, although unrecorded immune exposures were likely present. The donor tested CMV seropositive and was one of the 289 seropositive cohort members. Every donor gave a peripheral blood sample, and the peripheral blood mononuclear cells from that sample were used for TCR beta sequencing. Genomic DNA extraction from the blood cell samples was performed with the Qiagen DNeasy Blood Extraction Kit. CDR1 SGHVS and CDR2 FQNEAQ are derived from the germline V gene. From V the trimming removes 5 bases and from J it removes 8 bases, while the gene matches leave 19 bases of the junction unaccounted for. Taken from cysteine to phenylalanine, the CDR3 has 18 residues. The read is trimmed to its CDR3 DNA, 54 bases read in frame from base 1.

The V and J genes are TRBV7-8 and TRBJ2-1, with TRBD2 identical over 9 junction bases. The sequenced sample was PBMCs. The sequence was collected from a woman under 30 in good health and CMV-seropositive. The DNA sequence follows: TGTGCCAGCAGCCCTTCAGCCCTCGCGGGAGGGCCCCTGGATGAGCAGTTCTTC. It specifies CASSPSALAGGPLDEQFF.